The next 9 T cell receptor beta chains were all read from a single sample in a study of read filtering for tumor transcriptome and immune sequencing. Molecular barcoded adaptors covering alpha/delta and beta/gamma chains were used on roughly 370 ng RNA. TCRdb ran MiXCR on the reads and lists one entry per CDR3 protein. The table lists around 130,000 distinct CDR3 sequences, over 10% of them singletons. Sequencing input: a population of CD138-negative cells sorted from bone marrow. The receptors shown here come from a donor aged 40 or over with multiple myeloma.

This clonotype was detected ten times or more. The genes are TRBV2 and TRBJ2-1; the match to TRBD2 covers 11 bases. The V segment lost 6 bases and the J segment 8 bases; nucleotides outside the gene matches: 6. The CDR3 is 14 amino acids. Germline V lookup: CDR1 SNHLY, CDR2 FYNNEI. The DNA of the CDR3 is TGTGCCAGCAGGACTAGCGGGACGGCTCATGAGCAGTTCTTC. It codes for CASRTSGTAHEQFF.

The table lists this clonotype with a few counts. This chain links TRBV7-8 with TRBJ2-3, with no clear D. Trimming pared 5 bases from V and 2 bases from J, leaving 8 bases between. Germline lookup yields CDR1 SGHVS and CDR2 FQNEAQ. The CDR3 is made up of 13 amino acids. The CDR3 bases are TGTGCCAGCAGCCCAGCAATCACAGATACGCAGTATTTT. Its protein product is CASSPAITDTQYF. The entire variable domain, with the rest obtained from reference TRBV7-8 and TRBJ2-3, is as follows: GAGVSQSPRYKVAKRGQDVALRCDPISGHVSLFWYQQALGQGPEFLTYFQNEAQLDKSGLPSDRFFAERPEGSVSTLKIQRTQQEDSAVYLCASSPAITDTQYFGPGTRLTVL.

CDR3: CATIEVGGINNQPQHF. The CDR3 DNA is TGTGCCACTATAGAGGTCGGGGGAATAAATAATCAGCCCCAGCATTTT. The rearrangement links TRBV19 to TRBJ1-5; D may be TRBD1 (5 bases). The CDR3 has 16 residues. The germline V and J ends were trimmed by 10 bases and 4 bases, with 23 bases remaining between them. From germline, CDR1 is LNHDA and CDR2 SQIVND (reference sequence).

A few counts support this clonotype. This may come from a read error, since a much larger clone is one base off. This CDR3 is missing its conserved last phenylalanine or tryptophan, likely due to a read error. The chain employs TRBV7-6 and TRBJ1-1, with D maybe TRBD1 (6 bases). CDR1 and CDR2 from the germline V gene are SGHVS and FNYEAQ. The CDR3 extends over 14 amino acids. The ends were cut back, 2 bases at V and 1 base at J, with 8 bases in the middle. Written as DNA, the CDR3 is TGTGCCAGCAGCTTAAGGGGGAAGAACACTGAAGCTTTCCTT. Translated: CASSLRGKNTEAFL.

This clonotype has just a few counts. The chain employs TRBV7-3 and TRBJ2-2; the D is unclear. The CDR3 covers 12 residues. Germline values: CDR1 SGHTA, CDR2 FQGTGA. Trimming took 5 bases from V and 8 from J, leaving 9 bases between them. DNA of the CDR3: TGTGCCAGCAGCCCTTTTGGGGGGGAGCTGTTTTTT. It is translated as CASSPFGGELFF.

This clonotype has at least ten counts. V usage is TRBV30 and J usage is TRBJ1-5; no definite D call. The V and J ends lost 0 bases and 0 bases respectively, with 9 bases between them. The germline CDR1 and CDR2 sequences are GTSNPN and SVGIG (reference sequence). The CDR3 covers 15 residues. CDR3 nucleotides: TGTGCCTGGAGTGTAGGGTCCTCTAGCAATCAGCCCCAGCATTTT. Translating gives CAWSVGSSSNQPQHF.

V and J are TRBV20-1 and TRBJ2-7, with D perhaps TRBD1 (5 bases). Germline lookup yields CDR1 DFQATT and CDR2 SNEGSKA (reference sequence). The CDR3 covers 14 residues. V lost 7 bases and J lost 3, with 19 bases in between. CDR3 coding DNA: TGCAGTGTCCCTCTGGGGCAGGGTTTCTACGAGCAGTACTTC. Translated, it gives CSVPLGQGFYEQYF.

In this sample, this clonotype turned up many times. The chain employs TRBV2 and TRBJ2-2; TRBD1 might be the D (6 bases). Germline-derived CDR1 and CDR2 are SNHLY and FYNNEI. Trimming left V 0 bases short and J 4 bases short, with 15 bases between. The CDR3 contains 17 residues. The CDR3 spells CASSEAGAGVPTGELFF. CDR3 DNA: TGTGCCAGCAGTGAAGCGGGGGCAGGGGTTCCCACCGGGGAGCTGTTTTTT.

There are a few counts of this clonotype. The chain employs TRBV6-2 or TRBV6-3 and TRBJ2-7; 8 positions agree with TRBD1. V was clipped by 2 bases and J by 2 bases; unmatched bases: 5. Looked up from germline, CDR1 is MNHEY and CDR2 is SVGEGT. This CDR3 region has 15 residues. CDR3 sequence reads: CASSYADRDTYEQYF. In DNA, the CDR3 is TGTGCCAGCAGTTACGCGGACAGGGACACCTACGAGCAGTACTTC.